This T cell receptor (beta chain) was sequenced for a study of shared clonotypes between healthy human individuals. Turning to the study itself: Three plates were used per donor for CD4 naive, three for CD4 memory, two for CD8 naive and one for CD8 memory.

Source study methods: ImmunoSEQ supplied junction-only sequences lacking quality scores, so filtering was different. The table came from immunoSEQ multiplex PCR; TCRdb's copy has only in-frame clones and leaves some out. V, J and clone size are those of that table, while D and trimming were read from the DNA. The table has approximately 2.5 million clones, 80% to 95% seen once. CDR1 and CDR2 from the germline V gene are SGHTA and FQGNSA. Deletions cut 5 bases from V and 6 bases from J, with 11 bases between. The CDR3 loop spans 13 amino acids. The V call is TRBV7-2, the J call TRBJ2-1; D unclear. Sequences were obtained from naive CD4+ T cells from PBMCs. Subset defined: CD45RA+ positively selected. This TCR derives from a man between 18 and 35 years old in good health. Some clones in this sample may be carry-over from other donors' samples. Here the CDR3 reads CASSPQLRNEQFF. The CDR3 DNA reads TGTGCCAGCAGCCCTCAGCTGCGCAATGAGCAGTTCTTC.